This is a list of T cell receptor beta chains from one sample in a study of CD4 T cells in relation to SARS-CoV-2 and coronaviruses. Clones were read by immunoSEQ multiplex PCR, and TCRdb kept only the in-frame ones, dropping some. The sample has about 43,000 clones, over 70% seen once. The antigens of these receptors remain unknown. The sample consisted of naive CD4+ T cells from PBMCs, cultured in vitro. The source is an adult with COVID-19. The conserved cysteine and the conserved F or W are not part of the CDR3 here.

11 | TRBJ1-3 | TRBV19 | ASKGDSGNTIY
16 | TRBJ1-4 | TRBV28 | ASRTLDRGNRASEKLF
10 | TRBJ1-2 | TRBV2 | ASRSEGSGYT
12 | TRBJ1-1 | TRBV2 | ASSLDGPNTEAF
11 | TRBJ1-2 | TRBV9 | ASSPSGGDGYT
12 | TRBJ1-2 | TRBV10-3 | ATSVRAGNYGYT
13 | TRBJ1-5 | TRBV5-6 | ASSGGRHSNQPQH
12 | TRBJ1-4 | TRBV28 | ASSFGPGPEKLF
13 | TRBJ2-1 | TRBV28 | ASMGRTGGYNEQF
11 | TRBJ1-6 | TRBV30 | AGGTVYNSPLH
12 | TRBJ2-3 | TRBV2 | ASSEGTRTDTQY
10 | TRBJ2-7 | TRBV29-1 | SGLAGNYEQY
11 | TRBJ1-4 | TRBV29-1 | STRGARGEKLF
15 | TRBJ2-7 | TRBV27 | ASTNKPGLAGTYEQY
12 | TRBJ2-7 | TRBV7-8 | ASSLMQGYYEQY
12 | TRBJ2-5 | TRBV7-6 | ASSPRRGQETQY
13 | TRBJ2-4 | TRBV6-5 | ASQMGSIAKNIQY
14 | TRBJ2-3 | TRBV5-1 | ASSLDRGDPTDTQY
12 | TRBJ2-1 | TRBV19 | ASRTTSTYNEQF
11 | TRBJ1-1 | TRBV5-5 | ASSLQGNTEAF
13 | TRBJ2-1 | TRBV7-9 | ASSLVRGSYNEQF
11 | TRBJ2-2 | TRBV3-1/TRBV3-2 | ASSQEAGGELF
13 | TRBJ2-7 | TRBV7-2 | ASSLAGQVLYEQY
13 | TRBJ2-2 | TRBV7-6 | ASSSQGSNTGELF
14 | TRBJ1-1 | TRBV27 | ASSLSSGEEDTEAF
11 | TRBJ1-1 | TRBV12-3/TRBV12-4 | ASSFGMNTEAF
9 | TRBJ2-1 | TRBV20-1 | SATHQVGAF
11 | TRBJ2-7 | TRBV24-1 | ATSAGARDEQY
13 | TRBJ2-3 | TRBV7-9 | ASSLGVLNTDTQY
12 | TRBJ2-7 | TRBV19 | ASRTSGSSYEQY
12 | TRBJ2-2 | TRBV28 | ASSSLGGTGELF
11 | TRBJ2-5 | TRBV12-3/TRBV12-4 | ASSALAEETQY
13 | TRBJ2-5 | TRBV7-2 | ASSYRTATEETQY
12 | TRBJ2-7 | TRBV28 | ASSPAGGAYEQY
11 | TRBJ1-1 | TRBV30 | AWSVRTDRKAF
12 | TRBJ2-5 | TRBV11-2 | ASTLGGSIETQY
12 | TRBJ2-5 | TRBV5-1 | ASSSPAGAETQY
13 | TRBJ2-1 | TRBV3-1/TRBV3-2 | ASSLSGSTYNEQF
14 | TRBJ2-2 | TRBV7-3 | ASSLFGRAQTGELF
10 | TRBJ2-4 | TRBV29-1 | SASNGGPGLD
11 | TRBJ1-2 | TRBV5-1 | ASSLNRGDGYT
13 | TRBJ2-7 | TRBV5-1 | ASSSVAGETYEQY
11 | TRBJ2-3 | TRBV5-1 | ASSEGRTDTQY
11 | TRBJ2-1 | TRBV19 | ASSIPTSGEQF
14 | TRBJ2-3 | TRBV29-1 | SVEDSQAGLGDTQY
13 | TRBJ2-1 | TRBV18 | ASSPPASSYNEQF
12 | TRBJ2-5 | TRBV4-3 | ASSQDGAQETQY
12 | TRBJ2-7 | TRBV7-2 | ASTGLAGSSRQY
9 | TRBJ1-2 | TRBV30 | AWSSNYGYT
13 | TRBJ1-1 | TRBV6-1 | ASSDPGQGASEAF
11 | TRBJ2-5 | TRBV27 | ASRMRGEETQY
14 | TRBJ2-7 | TRBV10-2 | ASSIGLAGVLYEQY
10 | TRBJ2-5 | TRBV29-1 | SVSGLQETQY
15 | TRBJ1-2 | TRBV28 | ASSLTGTGVINYGYT